These 27 T cell receptor beta chains came from one sample sequenced in a study of control samples from healthy donors and cancer patients. Here immunoSEQ multiplex PCR was the method, and the copy in TCRdb shows in-frame clones only, minus some. The table lists roughly 100,000 clones, roughly 89% of them singletons. Sequencing input: blood. These receptors were collected from a human donor in good health. The donor label of this sample is uncertain.

The table lists this clone with a few counts. The chain combines TRBV18 with TRBJ2-2, with D perhaps matching TRBD1 or TRBD2 (5 bases each). With 2 bases removed from V and 14 bases from J, the gap between germline ends came to 9 bases. The CDR3 is 11 residues long. Germline V gene data show CDR1 as KGHSH and CDR2 as LQKENI. CDR3 loop: CASSPEGQLFF. The CDR3 DNA is TGTGCCAGCTCACCAGAGGGGCAACTGTTTTTT. Variable domain in full (rest from reference TRBV18 and TRBJ2-2): NAGVMQNPRHLVRRRGQEARLRCSPMKGHSHVYWYRQLPEEGLKFMVYLQKENIIDESGMPKERFSAEFPKEGPSILRIQQVVRGDSAAYFCASSPEGQLFFGEGSRLTVL.

This chain connects TRBV2 to TRBJ1-2; tentative D call: TRBD1 (6 bases). Trimming cost V 2 bases and J 9 bases, with 13 bases left between them. There are 13 residues in the CDR3. The germline V gene encodes CDR1 SNHLY and CDR2 FYNNEI. The CDR3 coding sequence is TGTGCCAGCAGTGAAAGCCAGGGGTTGAGCTACACCTTC. It yields the protein CASSESQGLSYTF.

The genes are TRBV27 and TRBJ2-3; TRBD1 aligns across 9 bases. Germline V gives CDR1 MNHEY, CDR2 SMNVEV (reference sequence). Trimming took 3 bases from V and 4 from J; bases not matched to a gene: 8. CDR3 length equals 16 residues. The CDR3 nucleotides read TGTGCCAGCAGTTTCCCCTCCGGGACAGGGTCAGATACGCAGTATTTT. It encodes CASSFPSGTGSDTQYF.

The sample holds one count of this clone. V usage is TRBV28 and J usage is TRBJ1-2, with 9 bases identical to TRBD1. This CDR3 region has 15 residues. J was trimmed by 2 bases and V by 5 bases; bases with no gene match: 6. Looked up from germline, CDR1 is MDHEN and CDR2 is SYDVKM. The CDR3 DNA sequence: TGTGCCAGCAGTCCACTGGGGACAGGGAACTATGGCTACACCTTC. This gives the protein CASSPLGTGNYGYTF.

The V gene is TRBV5-1, the J gene TRBJ2-5; 7 nucleotides match TRBD2. The junction had 5 bases not matched to a gene; V was cut back by 3 bases and J by 0 bases. Germline V gene sequence: CDR1 SGHRS, CDR2 YFSETQ. The length of the CDR3 is 15 residues. The DNA for the CDR3 is TGCGCCAGCAGCTGGACTAGTGGGAACCAAGAGACCCAGTACTTC. Translated, it gives CASSWTSGNQETQYF.

The V gene is TRBV6-6, the J gene TRBJ2-5, with D unresolved. Germline values: CDR1 MNHNY, CDR2 SVGAGI (reference sequence). V was shortened by 5 bases and J by 4 bases, with 8 bases between the two germline ends. The CDR3 is 12 residues long. This chain's CDR3 is CASSLGSETQYF. CDR3 DNA sequence: TGTGCCAGCAGTCTAGGGTCAGAGACCCAGTACTTC.

This rearrangement joins TRBV4-1 to TRBJ1-2; 8 bases match TRBD1. Germline V gene lookup returns CDR1 MGHRA and CDR2 YSYEKL. The CDR3 sequence is 17 residues long. The ends lost 0 bases at V and 2 bases at J; junction bases unmatched: 8. CDR3 nucleotide sequence: TGCGCCAGCAGCCAAGATGGCGAGGACAGGGAAAACTATGGCTACACCTTC. Amino acids: CASSQDGEDRENYGYTF.

The chain carries TRBV5-1 and TRBJ1-1, with D unclear. Germline assignment: CDR1 SGHRS and CDR2 YFSETQ. This CDR3 contains 14 residues. V lost 4 bases to trimming and J lost 0 bases, with 10 bases between them. The CDR3 loop is CASSQWTVNTEAFF. The CDR3 DNA reads as TGCGCCAGCAGCCAATGGACGGTGAACACTGAAGCTTTCTTT.

A remark on this clone: A junction end diverges from the germline sequence, so it may reflect a read error. The chain combines TRBV5-4 with TRBJ1-5, with D hard to call. Germline CDR1 SGHNT, CDR2 YYREEE (reference sequence). The CDR3 runs 12 residues. CDR3 residues: CASSLFNQPRHF. The CDR3 DNA follows: TGTGCCAGCAGCTTGTTTAATCAGCCCCGGCATTTT.

V usage is TRBV5-1 and J usage is TRBJ2-7, with D maybe TRBD1 (6 bases). This CDR3 spans 14 amino acids. Trimming removed 5 bases from V and 0 bases from J, with 12 bases in between. Germline assignment: CDR1 SGHRS and CDR2 YFSETQ. The CDR3 is CASSFTGSSYEQYF. For the CDR3, the DNA is TGCGCCAGCAGTTTTACAGGGAGCTCCTACGAGCAGTACTTC.

The rearrangement links TRBV6-5 to TRBJ1-5; D remains unclear. The CDR3 is made up of 12 amino acids. Trimming stripped 6 bases from V and 3 bases from J, with 6 bases between. The germline V gene encodes CDR1 MNHEY and CDR2 SVGAGI. The CDR3 region is CASRGNNQPQHF. The CDR3 DNA sequence: TGTGCCAGCAGAGGAAACAATCAGCCCCAGCATTTT.

The J gene is TRBJ2-2, the V gene TRBV10-1, with D possibly being TRBD1 or TRBD2 (5 bases each). The V end was cut by 5 bases, the J end by 2 bases, with 12 bases between. CDR3 length: 15 residues. Germline loops: CDR1 WNHNN, CDR2 SYGVQD (reference sequence). CDR3 amino acids: CASSPGTSNTGELFF. The CDR3 nucleotides read TGCGCCAGCAGTCCGGGGACCTCCAACACCGGGGAGCTGTTTTTT.

This clone was seen a single time. In the same sample, other DNA sequences code for this CDR3. The chain has TRBV3-1 (or the pseudogene TRBV3-2) and TRBJ2-3; no reliable D call. From germline, CDR1 is LGHDT and CDR2 YNNKEL (reference sequence). The CDR3 length is 11 residues. The V end was cut by 1 base, the J end by 6 bases, with 2 bases between. CDR3 loop: CASSQGDTQYF. CDR3 DNA sequence: TGTGCCAGCAGCCAAGGGGATACGCAGTATTTT.

CDR3 nucleotide sequence: TGTGCCAGCAGCCAAGAGGCAGGTATCGGGGAGACCCAGTACTTC. Translated: CASSQEAGIGETQYF. J is TRBJ2-5 and V is TRBV3-1 (or the pseudogene TRBV3-2); D unclear. This CDR3 is built from 15 residues. The germline CDR1 and CDR2 sequences are LGHDT and YNNKEL (reference sequence). V lost 0 bases and J 5 bases, leaving 13 bases between the germline ends.

This clone has just one count. This chain connects TRBV27 to TRBJ2-7; possibly TRBD1 for D (5 bases). Looked up from germline, CDR1 is MNHEY and CDR2 is SMNVEV (reference sequence). V dropped 1 base and J dropped 2 bases, with 15 bases sitting between them. This CDR3 contains 16 residues. CDR3 nucleotide sequence: TGTGCCAGCAGTTTATGGGTCCCCCAAGGGGCCTACGAGCAGTACTTC. Amino acid sequence: CASSLWVPQGAYEQYF.

The chain links TRBV29-1 to TRBJ1-1; the match to TRBD1 covers 9 bases. V shed 5 bases, J shed 2 bases, and the junction held 3 bases outside the gene matches. The CDR3 runs 13 residues. Per germline, CDR1 SQVTM and CDR2 ANQGSEA. The CDR3 DNA is TGCAGCGTTTGGACAGGGGAAAACACTGAAGCTTTCTTT. This codes for CSVWTGENTEAFF.

The chain joins TRBV18 to TRBJ1-4; D is unclear. Germline assignment: CDR1 KGHSH and CDR2 LQKENI. V was trimmed by 5 bases and J by 4 bases, leaving 8 bases between them. The CDR3 totals 13 residues. This CDR3 is CASSEGNNEKLFF. The CDR3 DNA sequence: TGTGCCAGCTCAGAGGGTAATAATGAAAAACTGTTTTTT. The full variable domain, in which reference TRBV18 and TRBJ1-4 provide the parts outside the CDR3, is NAGVMQNPRHLVRRRGQEARLRCSPMKGHSHVYWYRQLPEEGLKFMVYLQKENIIDESGMPKERFSAEFPKEGPSILRIQQVVRGDSAAYFCASSEGNNEKLFFGSGTQLSVL.

V is TRBV15 and J is TRBJ2-7; 7 nucleotides match TRBD1. Germline CDR1 reads LNHNV; CDR2 reads YYDKDF (reference sequence). This CDR3 has 14 amino acids. The V gene end was trimmed by 0 bases and the J gene end by 3 bases; junction bases not matched to a gene: 2. CDR3 nucleotides: TGTGCCACCAGCAGAGACAGGGGGTTCTACGAGCAGTACTTC. Amino acids: CATSRDRGFYEQYF.

The chain has TRBV7-2 and TRBJ1-4; the D gene is possibly TRBD1 (6 bases). The CDR3 runs to 15 residues. Trimming shortened V by 0 bases and J by 6 bases, and 11 bases separated the two germline ends. Germline V gives CDR1 SGHTA, CDR2 FQGNSA. The CDR3 DNA is TGTGCCAGCAGCTTAGCGTGGGGGGCCTATGAAAAACTGTTTTTT. Translation: CASSLAWGAYEKLFF.

This chain connects TRBV6-1 to TRBJ2-7; 7 bases are a match to TRBD1. With 2 bases clipped from V and 6 bases from J, the junction kept 4 bases outside the gene matches. This CDR3 has 13 amino acids. Per germline, CDR1 MNHNS and CDR2 SASEGT. The chain's CDR3 is CASSERGGAEQYF. CDR3 bases: TGTGCCAGCAGTGAACGAGGGGGCGCCGAGCAGTACTTC.

This chain links TRBV14 with TRBJ2-6; TRBD2 matches 7 bases. Germline lookup yields CDR1 SGHDN and CDR2 FVKESK. The CDR3 loop spans 15 amino acids. The J segment lost 0 bases and the V segment lost 6 bases, leaving 2 bases of the junction unmatched. CDR3 residues: CASSWGGSGANVLTF. CDR3 nucleotides: TGTGCCAGCAGTTGGGGGGGCTCTGGGGCCAACGTCCTGACTTTC.

The V call is TRBV28, the J call TRBJ1-1; 8 bases fit TRBD1. V lost 6 bases to trimming and J lost 0 bases; unmatched junction nucleotides: 3. This CDR3 region has 14 residues. Germline V gene sequence: CDR1 MDHEN, CDR2 SYDVKM. The CDR3 region is CASSNRGMNTEAFF. In DNA, the CDR3 is TGTGCCAGCAGCAACAGGGGGATGAACACTGAAGCTTTCTTT.

The chain is built from TRBV7-2 and TRBJ1-5; D gene unclear. CDR1 SGHTA and CDR2 FQGNSA come from the germline V gene. The CDR3 loop spans 14 amino acids. V lost 2 bases, J lost 9 bases, and 14 bases lay in between. CDR3 bases: TGTGCCAGCAGCTTAACTTGGACTCCCGGGCCCCAGCATTTT. It specifies CASSLTWTPGPQHF.

The genes are TRBV11-2 and TRBJ2-7, with TRBD2 matching 12 bases. This CDR3 is built from 19 residues. The germline V gene encodes CDR1 SGHAT and CDR2 FQNNGV. J lost 0 bases, V lost 5 bases, and 14 bases had no gene match. The CDR3 sequence is CASSKSVPSGGVSSYEQYV. CDR3 bases: TGTGCCAGCAGCAAAAGTGTCCCTAGCGGGGGGGTGAGCTCCTACGAGCAGTACGTC.

This chain links TRBV28 with TRBJ2-2; tentatively, D is TRBD1 (6 bases). V was shortened by 6 bases and J by 6 bases, with 17 bases between the two germline ends. Germline-derived CDR1 and CDR2 are MDHEN and SYDVKM. The CDR3 is 15 amino acids. The CDR3, as DNA: TGTGCCAGCAGGACTTACAGGGCCCGGGCCGGGGAGCTGTTTTTT. Translating it yields CASRTYRARAGELFF.

The V call is TRBV15, the J call TRBJ2-5; D possibly corresponds to TRBD2 (6 bases). CDR1 and CDR2 (germline): LNHNV, YYDKDF (reference sequence). CDR3 length equals 14 residues. Trimming took 5 bases from V and 4 from J, leaving 14 bases between them. CDR3 nucleotide sequence: TGTGCCACCAGCTCAGGGTTGGAGGGAGAGACCCAGTACTTC. Translating it yields CATSSGLEGETQYF.

The chain employs TRBV4-3 and TRBJ1-3; D remains ambiguous. Germline-derived CDR1 and CDR2 are LGHNA and YSLEER. The CDR3 is 15 residues long. V was clipped by 1 base and J by 1 base, with 8 bases between them. The CDR3 protein is CASSQVPGSGNTIYF. CDR3 coding DNA: TGCGCCAGCAGCCAAGTCCCGGGATCTGGAAACACCATATATTTT.